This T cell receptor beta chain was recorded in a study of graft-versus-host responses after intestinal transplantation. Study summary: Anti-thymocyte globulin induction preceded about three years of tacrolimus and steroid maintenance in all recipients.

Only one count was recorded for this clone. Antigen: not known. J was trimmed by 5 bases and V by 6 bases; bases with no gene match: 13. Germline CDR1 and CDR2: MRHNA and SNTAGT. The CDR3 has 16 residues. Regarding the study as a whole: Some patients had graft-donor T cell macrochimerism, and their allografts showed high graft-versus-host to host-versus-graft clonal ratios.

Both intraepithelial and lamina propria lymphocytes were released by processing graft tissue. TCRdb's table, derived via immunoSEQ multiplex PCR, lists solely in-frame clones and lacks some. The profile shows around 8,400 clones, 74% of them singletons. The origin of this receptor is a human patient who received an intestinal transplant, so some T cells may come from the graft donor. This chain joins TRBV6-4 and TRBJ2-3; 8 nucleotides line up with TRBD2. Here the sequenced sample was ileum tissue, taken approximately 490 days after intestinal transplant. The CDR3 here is CASSVQRGGGRDTQYF. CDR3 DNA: TGTGCCAGCAGCGTACAACGAGGCGGGGGGAGAGATACGCAGTATTTT.